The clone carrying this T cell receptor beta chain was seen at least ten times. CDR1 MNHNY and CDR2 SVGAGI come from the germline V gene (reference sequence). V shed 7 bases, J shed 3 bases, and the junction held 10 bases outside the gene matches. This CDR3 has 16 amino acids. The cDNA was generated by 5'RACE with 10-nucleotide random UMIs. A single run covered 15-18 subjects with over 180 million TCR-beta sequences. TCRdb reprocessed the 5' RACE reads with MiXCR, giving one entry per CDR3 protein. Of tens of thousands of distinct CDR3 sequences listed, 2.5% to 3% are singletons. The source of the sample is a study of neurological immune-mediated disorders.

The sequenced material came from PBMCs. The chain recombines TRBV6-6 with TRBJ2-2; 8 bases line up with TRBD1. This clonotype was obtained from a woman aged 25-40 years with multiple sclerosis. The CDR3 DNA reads TGTGCCAGCATACCCAGGGGGCGCGGGGACACCGGGGAGCTGTTTTTT. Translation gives CASIPRGRGDTGELFF.